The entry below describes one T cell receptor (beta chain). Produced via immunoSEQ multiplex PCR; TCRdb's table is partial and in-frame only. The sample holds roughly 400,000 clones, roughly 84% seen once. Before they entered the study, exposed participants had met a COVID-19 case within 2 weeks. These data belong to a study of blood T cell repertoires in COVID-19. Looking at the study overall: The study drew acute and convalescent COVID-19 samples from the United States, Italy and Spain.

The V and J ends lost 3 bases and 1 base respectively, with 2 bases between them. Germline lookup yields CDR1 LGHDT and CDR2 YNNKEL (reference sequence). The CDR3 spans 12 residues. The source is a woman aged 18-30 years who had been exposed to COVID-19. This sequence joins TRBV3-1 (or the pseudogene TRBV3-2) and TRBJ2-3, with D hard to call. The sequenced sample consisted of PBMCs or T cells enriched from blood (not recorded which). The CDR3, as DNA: TGTGCCAGCAGCCACGGCACAGATACGCAGTATTTT. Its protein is CASSHGTDTQYF.